This record covers a single T cell receptor (beta chain). Its target is unknown. Three rounds of nested PCR, following a modified ARM-PCR protocol, produced the TCRbeta library. TCRdb passed the multiplex PCR reads through MiXCR, listing each CDR3 protein once. The data contain 200,000 to 250,000 distinct CDR3 sequences, 71% of them seen just once; the ten biggest clones take up less than 25%. This entry belongs to a study of tumor and adjacent non-tumor tissue in lung cancer. Study findings and constraints: Patients with more diverse tumor TCRs had worse survival. Tumor tissue had significantly higher TCR diversity than normal lung. Top 100 clones took a larger repertoire share in normal lung.

CDR1 and CDR2 (germline): KGHSH, LQKENI. CDR3 size: 14 residues. J was trimmed by 5 bases and V by 4 bases; bases with no gene match: 3. The template was RNA from unsorted bulk tissue. The sequencing input was lung tumor tissue. This receptor was identified in a man between 60 and 75 years old with non-small cell lung cancer. The rearrangement joins TRBV18 to TRBJ1-5; 9 nucleotides agree with TRBD1. The CDR3 loop is CASSLGTGHQPQHF. In DNA form, the CDR3 reads TGTGCCAGCTCACTGGGGACAGGGCATCAGCCCCAGCATTTT.